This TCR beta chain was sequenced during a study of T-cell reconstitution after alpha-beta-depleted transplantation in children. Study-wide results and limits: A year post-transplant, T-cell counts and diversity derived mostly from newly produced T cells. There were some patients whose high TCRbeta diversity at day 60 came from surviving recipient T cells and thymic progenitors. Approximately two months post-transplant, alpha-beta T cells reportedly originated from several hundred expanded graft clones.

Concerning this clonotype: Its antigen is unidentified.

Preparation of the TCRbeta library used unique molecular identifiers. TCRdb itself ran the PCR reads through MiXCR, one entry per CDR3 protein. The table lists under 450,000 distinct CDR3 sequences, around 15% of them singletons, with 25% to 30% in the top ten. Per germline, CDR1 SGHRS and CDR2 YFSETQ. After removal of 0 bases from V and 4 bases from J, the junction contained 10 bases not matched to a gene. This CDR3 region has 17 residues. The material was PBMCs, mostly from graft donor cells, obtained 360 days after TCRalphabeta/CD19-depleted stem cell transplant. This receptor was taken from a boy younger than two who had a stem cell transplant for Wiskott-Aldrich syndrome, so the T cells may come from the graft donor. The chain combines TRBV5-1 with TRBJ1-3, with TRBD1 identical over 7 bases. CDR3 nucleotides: TGCGCCAGCAGCTTGGACAGCGGGATAGGGGGCGGAAACACCATATATTTT. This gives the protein CASSLDSGIGGGNTIYF.